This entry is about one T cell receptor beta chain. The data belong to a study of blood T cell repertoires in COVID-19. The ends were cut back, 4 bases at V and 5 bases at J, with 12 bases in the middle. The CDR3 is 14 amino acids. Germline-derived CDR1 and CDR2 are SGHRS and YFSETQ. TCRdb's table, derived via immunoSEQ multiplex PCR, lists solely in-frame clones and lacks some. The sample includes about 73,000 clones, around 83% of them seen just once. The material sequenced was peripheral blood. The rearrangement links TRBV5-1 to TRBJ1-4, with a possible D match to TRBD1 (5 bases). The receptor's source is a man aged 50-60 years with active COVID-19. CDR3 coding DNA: TGCGCCAGCAGCGTGGGGCAGTTCAATGAAAAACTGTTTTTT. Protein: CASSVGQFNEKLFF.